This passage covers 8 T cell receptor beta chains from one sample sequenced in a study of blood T cell repertoires in COVID-19. The repertoire was sequenced with immunoSEQ multiplex PCR; TCRdb's copy has only in-frame clones and lacks some. The sample yields about 250,000 clones, 80% to 85% seen once. The specimen was PBMCs or T cells enriched from blood (not recorded which). The origin of the receptors is a man in his fifties or sixties who had recovered from COVID-19.

The table lists this clone with a count of one. The chain has TRBV15 and TRBJ1-2; D is possibly TRBD1 (5 bases). CDR3 size: 13 residues. The V end was cut by 2 bases, the J end by 6 bases, with 10 bases between. Germline CDR1 LNHNV, CDR2 YYDKDF (reference sequence). Here the CDR3 DNA reads TGTGCCACCAGCAGAATTCAGGGTGATGGCTACACCTTC. Protein sequence: CATSRIQGDGYTF.

This chain connects TRBV19 to TRBJ2-1, with 10 bases matching TRBD1. CDR3 length: 16 amino acids. J gave up 6 bases and V 5 bases, and 10 bases lay outside the gene matches. Germline CDR1 is LNHDA and CDR2 is SQIVND (reference sequence). CDR3 DNA sequence: TGTGCCAGTAGTGACCTAAGTAGGACAGGGGGCAATGAGCAGTTCTTC. Its translation: CASSDLSRTGGNEQFF.

This clone appeared a few times. The chain carries TRBV7-6 and TRBJ1-5; no clear D gene. This CDR3 has 14 residues. Germline assignment: CDR1 SGHVS and CDR2 FNYEAQ. V was pared by 5 bases and J by 6 bases, with 14 bases between. This CDR3 reads CASSLWEGAQPQHF. CDR3 nucleotides: TGTGCCAGCAGCCTCTGGGAGGGAGCTCAGCCCCAGCATTTT.

The chain joins TRBV27 to TRBJ1-2; D is uncertain. This CDR3 is 16 amino acids long. CDR1 is MNHEY, CDR2 SMNVEV, per germline (reference sequence). V shed 6 bases and J shed 13 bases, with 30 bases lying between them. In nucleotides, the CDR3 is TGTGCCAGCAGCAGTGAGGGATTCGGACGGCAAACTGACTGCACCTTC. Protein: CASSSEGFGRQTDCTF.

This clone was seen more than once but under ten times. The chain is built from TRBV7-8 and TRBJ2-3; weak D call: TRBD2 (5 bases). Germline CDR1 and CDR2: SGHVS and FQNEAQ. Trimming removed 2 bases at V and 1 base at J, with 10 bases between. CDR3 size: 15 residues. The DNA of the CDR3 is TGTGCCAGCAGCTTATCGACCGGGGGCACAGATACGCAGTATTTT. Residues: CASSLSTGGTDTQYF.

This clone was seen only a few times. This rearrangement joins TRBV19 to TRBJ2-5, with 8 bases aligning to TRBD2. V gave up 2 bases and J gave up 5 bases; unmatched junction bases: 4. CDR3 length: 14 residues. Germline V gene sequence: CDR1 LNHDA, CDR2 SQIVND (reference sequence). The CDR3 DNA reads TGTGCCAGTAGTATAAGCGGGAGTGGGGAGACCCAGTACTTC. It yields the protein CASSISGSGETQYF.

The gene calls are TRBV13 and TRBJ2-7; 9 bases are a match to TRBD1. The CDR3 length is 15 residues. Germline V gives CDR1 PRHDT, CDR2 FYEKMQ (reference sequence). Trimming cost V 6 bases and J 5 bases; bases outside gene matches: 11. Here the CDR3 reads CASSERDRVSNEQYF. CDR3 nucleotides: TGTGCCAGCAGTGAAAGGGACAGGGTCAGCAACGAGCAGTACTTC.

V and J are TRBV6-5 and TRBJ1-2, with D perhaps matching TRBD1 (6 bases). Trimming took off 7 bases at V and 8 bases at J, with 14 bases between the two ends. Germline values: CDR1 MNHEY, CDR2 SVGAGI. The CDR3 loop spans 12 amino acids. In nucleotides, the CDR3 is TGTGCCAGCATGCGGGGGGCTGAGGGCTACACCTTC. It specifies CASMRGAEGYTF.